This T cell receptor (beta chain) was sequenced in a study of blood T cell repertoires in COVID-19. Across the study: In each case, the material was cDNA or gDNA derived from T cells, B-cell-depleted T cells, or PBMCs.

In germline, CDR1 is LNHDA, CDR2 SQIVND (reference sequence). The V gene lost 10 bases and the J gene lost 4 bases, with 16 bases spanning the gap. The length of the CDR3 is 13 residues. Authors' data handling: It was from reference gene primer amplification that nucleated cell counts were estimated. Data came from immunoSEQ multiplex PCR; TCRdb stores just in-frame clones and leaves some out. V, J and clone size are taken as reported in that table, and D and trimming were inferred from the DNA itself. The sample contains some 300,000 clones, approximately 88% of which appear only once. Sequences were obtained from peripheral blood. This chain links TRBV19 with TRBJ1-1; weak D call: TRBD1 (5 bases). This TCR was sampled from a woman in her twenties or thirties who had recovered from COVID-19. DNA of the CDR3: TGTGCCACGACAGCTCTGATGGGCACTGAAGCTTTCTTT. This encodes CATTALMGTEAFF.